This passage covers 22 T cell receptor beta chains from one sample sequenced in a study of T cell clusters in autoimmune cytopenias. Roughly 40,000 genome equivalents of blood DNA were amplified for TRB. TRB rearrangements were amplified by touch-down multiplex PCR with mixed TRB-A/B primers. TCRdb re-called the multiplex PCR reads; every CDR3 protein appears as one record, without DNA. The specimen's table records fewer than 7,500 distinct CDR3 sequences. These data were also filed under a second study, of T cell repertoires in aging, cancer and after chemotherapy.

The sequenced material came from peripheral blood. These receptors all come from a human donor in good health.

This chain joins TRBV6-6 and TRBJ2-2; TCRdb returns TRBD2, unconfirmable since there is no DNA. Germline CDR1 MNHNY, CDR2 SVGAGI (reference sequence). The CDR3 length is 20 residues. CDR3 region: CASRPTGTSGGTPNTGELFF.

V usage is TRBV5-5 and J usage is TRBJ2-1; TCRdb names TRBD1, which stays unverified in the absence of DNA. This CDR3 contains 14 residues. CDR1 SGHKS and CDR2 YYEKEE come from the germline V gene (reference sequence). The CDR3 here is CASSLEQGYNEQFF.

The genes are TRBV19 and TRBJ2-3; TCRdb proposes TRBD2, but this gene call is untestable without DNA. The CDR3 totals 14 residues. In germline, CDR1 is LNHDA, CDR2 SQIVND (reference sequence). CDR3 sequence: CASTGTSGTDTQYF.

V gene TRBV11-2 combines with J gene TRBJ2-6. The germline gives CDR1 SGHAT, CDR2 FQNNGV. This CDR3 has 13 residues. The chain's CDR3 is CASSPSGANVLTF.

The chain combines TRBV19 with TRBJ1-5; checking the TCRdb D call of TRBD1 is not possible without DNA. CDR1 is LNHDA, CDR2 SQIVND, per germline (reference sequence). The CDR3 consists of 15 residues. The CDR3 protein is CATAPPSWEGQPQHF.

The chain recombines TRBV6-5 with TRBJ2-5. The germline V gene encodes CDR1 MNHEY and CDR2 SVGAGI. The length of the CDR3 is 12 residues. CDR3 in amino acids: CATQRSIETQYF.

The V call is TRBV18, the J call TRBJ2-1. The CDR3 extends over 12 amino acids. The germline gives CDR1 KGHSH, CDR2 LQKENI. This chain's CDR3 is CASSLRFNEQFF.

Judged by frequency, this clonotype is medium-sized. The chain uses TRBV19 and TRBJ2-2; TCRdb picks TRBD1, but there is no DNA to check that call. Germline V gene data show CDR1 as LNHDA and CDR2 as SQIVND (reference sequence). This CDR3 has 14 amino acids. The CDR3 loop is CASRFTGDTGELFF.

The rearrangement uses TRBV6-5 and TRBJ2-2; the TRBD2 assignment by TCRdb is unverifiable without DNA. The germline CDR1 and CDR2 sequences are MNHEY and SVGAGI. The CDR3 has 15 amino acids. This CDR3 reads CASSYTSANTGELFF.

The V and J genes are TRBV5-6 and TRBJ1-6. This CDR3 is built from 14 residues. Germline values: CDR1 SGHDT, CDR2 YYEEEE. CDR3 sequence: CASSLALLYSPLHF.

The chain carries TRBV5-1 and TRBJ2-2; with no DNA, the TCRdb D assignment of TRBD1 cannot be verified. Germline loops: CDR1 SGHRS, CDR2 YFSETQ. CDR3 length equals 16 residues. This chain's CDR3 is CASSLGHGGRTGELFF. Complete variable domain (other parts from reference TRBV5-1 and TRBJ2-2): KAGVTQTPRYLIKTRGQQVTLSCSPISGHRSVSWYQQTPGQGLQFLFEYFSETQRNKGNFPGRFSGRQFSNSRSEMNVSTLELGDSALYLCASSLGHGGRTGELFFGEGSRLTVL.

The rearrangement uses TRBV6-4 and TRBJ2-3; the TRBD2 assignment by TCRdb is unverifiable without DNA. CDR3 size: 15 residues. Looked up from germline, CDR1 is MRHNA and CDR2 is SNTAGT. The CDR3 sequence is CASSGLAGSTDTQYF.

This sequence joins TRBV29-1 and TRBJ1-1. There are 13 residues in the CDR3. Germline V CDR1 and CDR2: SQVTM, ANQGSEA. CDR3 loop: CSITGIMNTEAFF.

The rearrangement links TRBV7-2 to TRBJ2-1. The CDR3 consists of 12 residues. CDR1 and CDR2 from the germline V gene are SGHTA and FQGNSA. The CDR3 here is CASSEQGNEQFF.

This chain connects TRBV19 to TRBJ2-1; TCRdb picks TRBD1, but there is no DNA to check that call. The CDR3 is 15 residues long. Germline CDR1 LNHDA, CDR2 SQIVND (reference sequence). The CDR3 protein is CASSILGRGFNEQFF.

The V and J genes are TRBV5-4 and TRBJ2-1; absent DNA, TCRdb's TRBD2 call cannot be checked. Germline CDR1 and CDR2: SGHNT and YYREEE (reference sequence). The CDR3 is made up of 15 amino acids. CDR3 amino acids: CASSVSGGDLHEQFF.

The J gene is TRBJ2-5, the V gene TRBV6-2 or TRBV6-3; the D call from TCRdb, TRBD2, cannot be confirmed without DNA. CDR3 size: 16 residues. Germline values: CDR1 MNHEY, CDR2 SVGEGT. CDR3 sequence: CASSYSTTSGQETQYF.

This chain links TRBV13 with TRBJ2-3; the D gene TCRdb calls, TRBD2, cannot be checked with no DNA. The CDR3 contains 16 residues. Germline values: CDR1 PRHDT, CDR2 FYEKMQ (reference sequence). CDR3 protein: CASTLRLAGSTDTQYF.

This sequence joins TRBV12-3 or TRBV12-4 and TRBJ1-5; the D gene TCRdb calls, TRBD1, cannot be checked with no DNA. This CDR3 comprises 13 residues. The chain's CDR3 is CASSLGGGQPQHF.

The chain has TRBV7-6 and TRBJ2-1; the D call of TRBD2 rests on TCRdb alone, since no DNA is present to check it. The CDR3 extends over 15 amino acids. The germline V gene encodes CDR1 SGHVS and CDR2 FNYEAQ. The CDR3 loop reads CASSLLAGGGNEQFF.

The rearrangement uses TRBV5-1 and TRBJ2-5; TCRdb proposes TRBD2, but this gene call is untestable without DNA. CDR1 and CDR2 (germline): SGHRS, YFSETQ. This CDR3 region has 17 residues. The CDR3 reads CASSLGGTSRGQETQYF.

The CDR3 region is CASSSTSGRSDTQYF. The chain uses TRBV7-6 and TRBJ2-3; without DNA, the TCRdb call of TRBD2 cannot be checked. The CDR3 sequence is 15 residues long. Germline loops: CDR1 SGHVS, CDR2 FNYEAQ.